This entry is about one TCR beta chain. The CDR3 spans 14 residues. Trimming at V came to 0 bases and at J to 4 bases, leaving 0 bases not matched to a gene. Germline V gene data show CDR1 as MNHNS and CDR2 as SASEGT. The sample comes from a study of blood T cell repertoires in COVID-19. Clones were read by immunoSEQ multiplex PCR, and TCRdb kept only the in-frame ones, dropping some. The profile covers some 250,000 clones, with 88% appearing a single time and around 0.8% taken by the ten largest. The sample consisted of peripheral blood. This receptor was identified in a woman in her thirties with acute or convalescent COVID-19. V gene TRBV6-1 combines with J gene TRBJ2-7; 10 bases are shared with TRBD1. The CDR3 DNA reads TGTGCCAGCAGTGAAGCGGGACAGGGGTACGAGCAGTACTTC. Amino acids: CASSEAGQGYEQYF.